This is a list of T cell receptor beta chains from one sample in a study of CD8 T cells in ankylosing spondylitis. TCRdb reprocessed the 5' RACE reads with MiXCR, giving one entry per CDR3 protein. The sample has around 130,000 distinct CDR3 sequences; under 20% are singletons. The sample consisted of blood, either unsorted or a sorted T cell fraction (not recorded which). These receptors were obtained from a male donor with ankylosing spondylitis. Both conserved end residues are part of each CDR3. A D gene is named only where the DNA matches it firmly.

CSVEDLAGARNEQFF,TRBD2,TRBV29-1
CASSLAGTGYNTEAFF,TRBD1,TRBV5-1
CASSPRTGTESYEQYF,.,TRBV7-6
CASSYSQGPGELFF,.,TRBV6-5
CASSSGTGRNEQYF,TRBD2,TRBV27
CASSQDRGGNQPQHF,TRBD1,TRBV27
CASMTGGTEQFF,TRBD1,TRBV27
CASSNPLGEQFF,.,TRBV21-1
CASSVRTDYNEQFF,.,TRBV12-3/TRBV12-4
CASSQAVEWNTGELFF,.,TRBV4-1
CSVEDPGQGGKETQYF,TRBD1,TRBV29-1
CASSQASHITDTQYF,.,TRBV4-2
CASSYDSSGYEQYF,.,TRBV27
CASSLDEGLTEAFF,.,TRBV5-5
CASSAPGQLAGVSVDTQYF,TRBD2,TRBV27
CASSRPGRENTGELFF,TRBD2,TRBV4-1
CASSQVYYRAGELFF,.,TRBV14
CASSLWTSVGTDTQYF,TRBD2,TRBV11-3
CASSQRGWEQYF,.,TRBV7-9
CASGLAIAGASGQFF,TRBD2,TRBV12-5
CASSEAGGNYYNEQFF,.,TRBV6-1
CASRFADRGYGYTF,TRBD1,TRBV2
CASSYSTGRPYEQYF,TRBD2,TRBV6-6